The clone carrying this TCR beta chain was picked up many times. There were no patients who had received any treatment before thyroid surgery. This record belongs to a study of metastatic and nonmetastatic thyroid tumors. Study overall: Blood and tumor or nodule tissue repertoires from malignant and benign thyroid patients were compared.

TCRdb re-processed the PCR reads through MiXCR. Of approximately 20,000 clones listed, 15% to 17% are singletons. Sample: blood. This receptor was taken from a female donor with papillary thyroid cancer or a benign thyroid nodule (not recorded which). Some clones in this sample may be carry-over from other donors' samples.

Here the CDR3 DNA reads TGTGCCACCAGTGACTCGGACTACAATGAGCAGTTCTTC. Residues: CATSDSDYNEQFF. The chain recombines TRBV24-1 with TRBJ2-1, with unresolved D. The length of the CDR3 is 13 residues. CDR1 KGHDR and CDR2 SFDVKD come from the germline V gene. Trimming removed 4 bases from V and 3 bases from J, with 6 bases in between.